This T cell receptor beta chain was retrieved from a study of cytomegalovirus exposure and HLA in healthy donors. Primers included in the PCR were 60 Vbeta and 13 Jbeta primers. TCRdb's copy holds only in-frame clones and misses some; the assay was immunoSEQ multiplex PCR. The table shows some 120,000 clones, with roughly 78% occurring only once. CDR1 and CDR2 from the germline V gene are SGHVS and FNYEAQ. The CDR3 length is 13 residues. V was pared by 2 bases and J by 1 base, with 5 bases between. The TCR sequence derives from a woman in her thirties or forties in good health and CMV-seronegative. The J gene is TRBJ1-1, the V gene TRBV7-6; unclear D gene. The sequencing sample was made of PBMCs. The CDR3 loop is CASSLQQNTEAFF. The CDR3 nucleotides are TGTGCCAGCAGCTTACAACAGAACACTGAAGCTTTCTTT. Full variable domain (remainder filled in from reference TRBV7-6 and TRBJ1-1): GAGVSQSPRYKVTKRGQDVALRCDPISGHVSLYWYRQALGQGPEFLTYFNYEAQQDKSGLPNDRFSAERPEGSISTLTIQRTEQRDSAMYRCASSLQQNTEAFFGQGTRLTVV.